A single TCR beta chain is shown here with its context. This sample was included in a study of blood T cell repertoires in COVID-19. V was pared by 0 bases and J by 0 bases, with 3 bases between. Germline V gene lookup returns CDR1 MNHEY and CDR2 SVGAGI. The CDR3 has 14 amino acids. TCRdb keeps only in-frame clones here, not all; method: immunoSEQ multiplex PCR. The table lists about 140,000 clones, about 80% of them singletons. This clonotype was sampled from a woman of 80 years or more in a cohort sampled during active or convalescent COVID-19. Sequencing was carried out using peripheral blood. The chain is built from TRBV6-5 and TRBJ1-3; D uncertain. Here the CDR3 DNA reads TGTGCCAGCAGTTACTCGAGCTCTGGAAACACCATATATTTT. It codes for CASSYSSSGNTIYF.